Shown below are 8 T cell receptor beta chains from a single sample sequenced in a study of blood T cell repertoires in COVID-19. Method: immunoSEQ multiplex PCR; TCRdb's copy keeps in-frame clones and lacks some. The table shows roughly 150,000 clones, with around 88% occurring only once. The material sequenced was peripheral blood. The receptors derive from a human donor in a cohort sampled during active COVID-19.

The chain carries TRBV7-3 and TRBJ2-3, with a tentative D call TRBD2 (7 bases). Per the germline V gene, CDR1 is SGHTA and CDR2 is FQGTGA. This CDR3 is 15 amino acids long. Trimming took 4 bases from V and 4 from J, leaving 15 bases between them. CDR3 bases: TGTGCCAGCAGCTCGCGGGGGCCAGGGCCAGATACGCAGTATTTT. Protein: CASSSRGPGPDTQYF. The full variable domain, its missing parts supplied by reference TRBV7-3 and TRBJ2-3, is GAGVSQTPSNKVTEKGKYVELRCDPISGHTALYWYRQSLGQGPEFLIYFQGTGAADDSGLPNDRFFAVRPEGSVSTLKIQRTERGDSAVYLCASSSRGPGPDTQYFGPGTRLTVL.

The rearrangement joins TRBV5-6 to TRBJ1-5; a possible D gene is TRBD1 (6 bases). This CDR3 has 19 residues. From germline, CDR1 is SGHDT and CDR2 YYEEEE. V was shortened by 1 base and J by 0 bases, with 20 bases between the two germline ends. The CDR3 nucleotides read TGTGCCAGCAGCTTGAAACGGAAGGCCGACAGGCATAGCAATCAGCCCCAGCATTTT. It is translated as CASSLKRKADRHSNQPQHF.

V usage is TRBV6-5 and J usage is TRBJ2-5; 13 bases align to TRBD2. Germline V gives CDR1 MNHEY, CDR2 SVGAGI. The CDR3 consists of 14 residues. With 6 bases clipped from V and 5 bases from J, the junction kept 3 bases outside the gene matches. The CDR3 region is CASRGTSGVETQYF. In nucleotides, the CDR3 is TGTGCCAGCAGAGGGACTAGCGGGGTTGAGACCCAGTACTTC.

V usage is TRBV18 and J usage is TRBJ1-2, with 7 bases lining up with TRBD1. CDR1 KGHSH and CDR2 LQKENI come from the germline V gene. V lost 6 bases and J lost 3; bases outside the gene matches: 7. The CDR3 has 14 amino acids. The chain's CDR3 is CASSQGVEYYGYTF. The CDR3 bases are TGTGCCAGCTCTCAGGGGGTTGAGTACTATGGCTACACCTTC.

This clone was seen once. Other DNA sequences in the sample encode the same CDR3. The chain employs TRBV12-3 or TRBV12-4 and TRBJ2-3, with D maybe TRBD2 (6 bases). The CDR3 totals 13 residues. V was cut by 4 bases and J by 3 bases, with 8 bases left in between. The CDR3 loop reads CASSSRGTDTQYF. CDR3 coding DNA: TGTGCCAGCAGTTCTCGGGGGACAGATACGCAGTATTTT.

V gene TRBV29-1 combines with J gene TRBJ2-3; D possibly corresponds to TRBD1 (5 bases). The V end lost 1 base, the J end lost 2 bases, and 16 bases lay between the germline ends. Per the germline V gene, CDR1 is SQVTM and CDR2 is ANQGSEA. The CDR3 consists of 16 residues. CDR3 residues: CSVEGIGASSTDTQYF. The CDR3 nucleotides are TGCAGCGTTGAAGGTATAGGGGCGTCATCCACAGATACGCAGTATTTT.

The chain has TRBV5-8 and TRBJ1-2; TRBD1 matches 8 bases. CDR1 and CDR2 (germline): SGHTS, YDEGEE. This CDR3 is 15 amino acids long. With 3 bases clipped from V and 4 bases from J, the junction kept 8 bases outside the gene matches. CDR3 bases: TGTGCCAGCAGCTCCCCCGGACAGGGTAGCTATGGCTACACCTTC. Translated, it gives CASSSPGQGSYGYTF.

The CDR3 loop is CASRRGDSSNQPQHF. The DNA of the CDR3 is TGTGCCAGCAGAAGGGGGGACAGTAGCAATCAGCCCCAGCATTTT. J is TRBJ1-5 and V is TRBV2; TRBD1 aligns across 7 bases. This CDR3 is built from 15 residues. J lost 0 bases, V lost 6 bases, and 5 bases had no gene match. Looked up from germline, CDR1 is SNHLY and CDR2 is FYNNEI.